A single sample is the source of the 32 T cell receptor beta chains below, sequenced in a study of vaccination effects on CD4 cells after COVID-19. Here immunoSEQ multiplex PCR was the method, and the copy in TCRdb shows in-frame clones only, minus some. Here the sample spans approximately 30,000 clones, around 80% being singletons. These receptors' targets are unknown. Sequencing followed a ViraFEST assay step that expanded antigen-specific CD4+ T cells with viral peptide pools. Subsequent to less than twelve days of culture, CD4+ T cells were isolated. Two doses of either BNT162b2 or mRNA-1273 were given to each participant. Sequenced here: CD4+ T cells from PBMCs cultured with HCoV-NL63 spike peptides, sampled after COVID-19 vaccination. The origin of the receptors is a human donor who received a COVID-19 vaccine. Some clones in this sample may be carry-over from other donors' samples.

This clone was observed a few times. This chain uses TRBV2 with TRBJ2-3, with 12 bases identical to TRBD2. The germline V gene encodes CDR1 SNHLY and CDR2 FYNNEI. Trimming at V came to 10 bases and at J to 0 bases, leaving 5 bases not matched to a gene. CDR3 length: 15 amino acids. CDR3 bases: TGTGCCACCCGACTAGCGGGGGATAGCACAGATACGCAGTATTTT. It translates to CATRLAGDSTDTQYF.

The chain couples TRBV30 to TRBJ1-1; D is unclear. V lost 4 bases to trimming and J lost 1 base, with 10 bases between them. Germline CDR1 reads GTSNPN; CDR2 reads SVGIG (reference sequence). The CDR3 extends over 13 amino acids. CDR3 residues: CAWTGRGNTEAFF. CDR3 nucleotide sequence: TGTGCCTGGACCGGACGGGGGAACACTGAAGCTTTCTTT.

The CDR3 region is CASSQPLGQGDEKLFF. The CDR3 DNA sequence: TGCGCCAGCAGCCAACCCCTGGGACAGGGAGATGAAAAACTGTTTTTT. V and J are TRBV4-1 and TRBJ1-4, with 9 bases that match TRBD1. Germline V gene sequence: CDR1 MGHRA, CDR2 YSYEKL. The CDR3 totals 16 residues. V gave up 2 bases and J gave up 6 bases; unmatched junction bases: 7.

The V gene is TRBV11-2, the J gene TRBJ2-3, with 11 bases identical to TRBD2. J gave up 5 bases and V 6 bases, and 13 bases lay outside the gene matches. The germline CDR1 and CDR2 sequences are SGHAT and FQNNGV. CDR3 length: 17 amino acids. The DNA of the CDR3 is TGTGCCAGCAGGCGATCGGGACTAGCGGAAAAGGGAGATACGCAGTATTTT. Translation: CASRRSGLAEKGDTQYF.

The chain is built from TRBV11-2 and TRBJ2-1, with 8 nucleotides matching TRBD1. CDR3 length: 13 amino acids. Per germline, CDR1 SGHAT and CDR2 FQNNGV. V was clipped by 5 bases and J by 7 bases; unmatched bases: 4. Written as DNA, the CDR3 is TGTGCCAGCAGCGCAAACAGGGGGAATGAGCAGTTCTTC. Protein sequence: CASSANRGNEQFF.

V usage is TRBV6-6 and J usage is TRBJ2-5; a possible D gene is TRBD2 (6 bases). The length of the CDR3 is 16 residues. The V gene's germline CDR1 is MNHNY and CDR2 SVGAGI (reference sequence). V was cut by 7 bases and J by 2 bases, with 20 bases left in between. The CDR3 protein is CASTPSGASGQETQYF. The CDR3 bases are TGTGCCAGCACCCCTTCCGGGGCCAGCGGGCAAGAGACCCAGTACTTC.

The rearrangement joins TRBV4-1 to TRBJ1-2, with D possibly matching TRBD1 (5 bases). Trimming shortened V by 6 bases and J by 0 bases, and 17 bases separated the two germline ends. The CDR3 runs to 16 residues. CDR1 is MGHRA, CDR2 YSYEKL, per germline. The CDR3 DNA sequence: TGCGCCAGCAGACTCCCCGGGACCGGGACTAACTATGGCTACACCTTC. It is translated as CASRLPGTGTNYGYTF.

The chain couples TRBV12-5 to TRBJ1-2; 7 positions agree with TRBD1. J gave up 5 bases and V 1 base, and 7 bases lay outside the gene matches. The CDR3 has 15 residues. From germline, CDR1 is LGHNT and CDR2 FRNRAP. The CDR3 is CASGLANRDSYGYTF. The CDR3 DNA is TGTGCTAGTGGTTTGGCTAACCGGGACAGTTATGGCTACACCTTC.

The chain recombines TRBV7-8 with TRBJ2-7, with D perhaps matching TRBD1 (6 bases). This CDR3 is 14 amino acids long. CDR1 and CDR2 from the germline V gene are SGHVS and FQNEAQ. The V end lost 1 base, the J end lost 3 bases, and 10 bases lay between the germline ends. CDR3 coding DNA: TGTGCCAGCAGCTTAGACAGGGATCTCTACGAGCAGTACGTC. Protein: CASSLDRDLYEQYV.

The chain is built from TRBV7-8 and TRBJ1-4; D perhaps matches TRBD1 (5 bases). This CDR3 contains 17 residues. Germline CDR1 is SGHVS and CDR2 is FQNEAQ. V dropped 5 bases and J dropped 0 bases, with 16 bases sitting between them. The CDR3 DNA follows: TGTGCCAGCAGCCCCGGGTGGAGGGGAGCAACTAATGAAAAACTGTTTTTT. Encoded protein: CASSPGWRGATNEKLFF.

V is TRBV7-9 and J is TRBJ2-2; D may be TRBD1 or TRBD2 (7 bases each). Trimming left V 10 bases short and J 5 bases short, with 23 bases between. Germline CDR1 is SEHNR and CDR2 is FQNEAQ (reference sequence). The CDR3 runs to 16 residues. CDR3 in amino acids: CATPPRGGVGTGELFF. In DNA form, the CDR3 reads TGTGCCACCCCCCCCAGGGGGGGAGTTGGTACCGGGGAGCTGTTTTTT.

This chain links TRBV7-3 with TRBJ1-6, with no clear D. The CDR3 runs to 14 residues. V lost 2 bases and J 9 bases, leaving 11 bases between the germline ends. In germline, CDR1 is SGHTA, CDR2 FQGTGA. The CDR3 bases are TGTGCCAGCAGCTTAGCTCGTTCGGGTTCACCCCTCCACTTT. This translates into CASSLARSGSPLHF.

The CDR3 nucleotides are TGTGCCAGCAGCGACCGACAGACAACGATGAACACTGAAGCTTTCTTT. It yields the protein CASSDRQTTMNTEAFF. The V gene is TRBV9, the J gene TRBJ1-1; D possibly corresponds to TRBD1 (5 bases). Germline CDR1 is SGDLS and CDR2 is YYNGEE. V lost 3 bases and J 0 bases, leaving 15 bases between the germline ends. CDR3 size: 16 residues.

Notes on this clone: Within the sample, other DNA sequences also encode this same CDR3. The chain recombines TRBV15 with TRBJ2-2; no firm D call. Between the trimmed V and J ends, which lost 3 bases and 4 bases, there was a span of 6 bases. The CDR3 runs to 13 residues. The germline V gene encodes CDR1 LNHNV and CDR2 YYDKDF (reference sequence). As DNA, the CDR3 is TGTGCCACCAGCAGCAAGGGCACCGGGGAGCTGTTTTTT. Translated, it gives CATSSKGTGELFF.

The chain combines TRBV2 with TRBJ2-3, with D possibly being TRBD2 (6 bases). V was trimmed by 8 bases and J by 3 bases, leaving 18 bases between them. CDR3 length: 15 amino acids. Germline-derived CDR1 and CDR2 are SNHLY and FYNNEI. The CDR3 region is CASGVVGGRTDTQYF. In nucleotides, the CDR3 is TGTGCCAGCGGAGTGGTGGGGGGTAGGACAGATACGCAGTATTTT.

In DNA form, the CDR3 reads TGTGCCAGCAGTTTTTTTGACAGGAACACCGGGGAGCTGTTTTTT. Its translation: CASSFFDRNTGELFF. The chain uses TRBV28 and TRBJ2-2, with D maybe TRBD1 (5 bases). CDR3 length equals 15 residues. Germline loops: CDR1 MDHEN, CDR2 SYDVKM. V was trimmed by 3 bases and J by 1 base, leaving 9 bases between them.

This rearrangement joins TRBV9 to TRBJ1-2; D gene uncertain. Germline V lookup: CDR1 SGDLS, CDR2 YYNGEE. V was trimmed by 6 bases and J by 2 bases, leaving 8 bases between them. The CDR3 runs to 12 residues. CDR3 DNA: TGTGCCAGCACCGCCACCAACTATGGCTACACCTTC. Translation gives CASTATNYGYTF.

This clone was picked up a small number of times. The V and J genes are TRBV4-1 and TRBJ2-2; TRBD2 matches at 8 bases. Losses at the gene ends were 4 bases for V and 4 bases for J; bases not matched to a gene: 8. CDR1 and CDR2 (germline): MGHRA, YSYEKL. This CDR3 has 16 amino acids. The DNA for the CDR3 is TGCGCCAGCAGCCCGCGAAGCGGGGGTAGCACCGGGGAGCTGTTTTTT. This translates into CASSPRSGGSTGELFF.

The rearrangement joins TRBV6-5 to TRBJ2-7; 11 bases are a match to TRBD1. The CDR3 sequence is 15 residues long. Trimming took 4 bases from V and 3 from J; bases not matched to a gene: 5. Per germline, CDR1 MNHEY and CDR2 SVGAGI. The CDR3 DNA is TGTGCCAGCAGTTTTCCGGACAGGGGGCTCTACGAGCAGTACGTC. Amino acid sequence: CASSFPDRGLYEQYV.

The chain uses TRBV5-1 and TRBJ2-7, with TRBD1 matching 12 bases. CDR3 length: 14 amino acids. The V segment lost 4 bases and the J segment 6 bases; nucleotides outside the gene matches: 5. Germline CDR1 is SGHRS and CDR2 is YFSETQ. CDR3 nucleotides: TGCGCCAGCAGCGACGGGACAGGGGGCGTCGAGCAGTACGTC. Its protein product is CASSDGTGGVEQYV.

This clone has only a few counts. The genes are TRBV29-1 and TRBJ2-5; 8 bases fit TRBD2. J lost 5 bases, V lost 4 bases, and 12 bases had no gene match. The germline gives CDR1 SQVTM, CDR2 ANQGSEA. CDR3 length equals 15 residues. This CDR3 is CSVGSTGGAGETQYF. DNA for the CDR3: TGCAGCGTTGGGTCCACGGGGGGGGCTGGGGAGACCCAGTACTTC.

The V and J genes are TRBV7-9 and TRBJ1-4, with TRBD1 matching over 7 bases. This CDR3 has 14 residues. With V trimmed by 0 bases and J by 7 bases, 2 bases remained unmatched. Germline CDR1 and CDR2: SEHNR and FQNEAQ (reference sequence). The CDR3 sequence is CASSLAGGREKLFF. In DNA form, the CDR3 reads TGTGCCAGCAGCTTAGCAGGGGGCCGTGAAAAACTGTTTTTT.

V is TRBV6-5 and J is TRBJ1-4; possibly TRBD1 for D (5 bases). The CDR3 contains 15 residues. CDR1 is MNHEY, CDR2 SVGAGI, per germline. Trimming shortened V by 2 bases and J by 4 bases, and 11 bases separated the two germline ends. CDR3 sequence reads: CASSYRGGVNEKLFF. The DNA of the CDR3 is TGTGCCAGCAGTTACCGTGGGGGGGTTAATGAAAAACTGTTTTTT.

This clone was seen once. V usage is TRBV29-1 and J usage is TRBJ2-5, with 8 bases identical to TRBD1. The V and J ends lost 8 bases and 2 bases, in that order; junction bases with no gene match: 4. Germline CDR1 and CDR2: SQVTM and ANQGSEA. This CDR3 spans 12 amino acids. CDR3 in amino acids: CSQGTGQETQYF. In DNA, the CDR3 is TGCAGCCAGGGGACAGGACAAGAGACCCAGTACTTC. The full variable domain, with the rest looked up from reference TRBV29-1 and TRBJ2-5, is SAVISQKPSRDICQRGTSLTIQCQVDSQVTMMFWYRQQPGQSLTLIATANQGSEATYESGFVIDKFPISRPNLTFSTLTVSNMSPEDSSIYLCSQGTGQETQYFGPGTRLLVL.

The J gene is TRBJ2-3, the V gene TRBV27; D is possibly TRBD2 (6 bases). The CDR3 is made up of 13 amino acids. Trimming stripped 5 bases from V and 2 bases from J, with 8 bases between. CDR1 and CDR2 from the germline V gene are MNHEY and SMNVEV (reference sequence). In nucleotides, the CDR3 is TGTGCCAGCAGTGGGGACTTCACAGATACGCAGTATTTT. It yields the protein CASSGDFTDTQYF.

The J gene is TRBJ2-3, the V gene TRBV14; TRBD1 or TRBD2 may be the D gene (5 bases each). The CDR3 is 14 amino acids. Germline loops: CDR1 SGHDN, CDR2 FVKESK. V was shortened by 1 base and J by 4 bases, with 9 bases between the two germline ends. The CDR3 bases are TGTGCCAGCAGCCAAGTTGGGACCCCAGATACGCAGTATTTT. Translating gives CASSQVGTPDTQYF.

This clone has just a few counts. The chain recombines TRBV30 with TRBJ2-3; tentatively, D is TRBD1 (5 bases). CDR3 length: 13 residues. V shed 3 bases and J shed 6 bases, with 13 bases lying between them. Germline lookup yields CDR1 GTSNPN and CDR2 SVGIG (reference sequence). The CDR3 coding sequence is TGTGCCTGGAGGGGGTTGGGGCTTGATACGCAGTATTTT. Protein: CAWRGLGLDTQYF.

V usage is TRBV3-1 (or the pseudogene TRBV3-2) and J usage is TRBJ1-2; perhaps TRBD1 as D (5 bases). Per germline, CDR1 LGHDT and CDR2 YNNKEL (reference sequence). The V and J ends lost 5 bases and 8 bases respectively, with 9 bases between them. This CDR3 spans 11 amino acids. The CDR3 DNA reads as TGTGCCAGCAGCTTCGGGGACGGCTACACCTTC. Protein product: CASSFGDGYTF.

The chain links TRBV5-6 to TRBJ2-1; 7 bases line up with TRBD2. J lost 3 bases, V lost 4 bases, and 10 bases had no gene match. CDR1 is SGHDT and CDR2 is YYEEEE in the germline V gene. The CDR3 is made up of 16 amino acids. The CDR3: CASSPATSLFYNEQFF. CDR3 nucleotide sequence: TGTGCCAGCAGCCCGGCGACTAGCTTATTCTACAATGAGCAGTTCTTC.

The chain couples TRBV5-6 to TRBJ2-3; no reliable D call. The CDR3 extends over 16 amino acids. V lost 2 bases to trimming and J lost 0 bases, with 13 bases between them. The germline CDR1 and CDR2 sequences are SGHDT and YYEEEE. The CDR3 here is CASSFYSTSSTDTQYF. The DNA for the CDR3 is TGTGCCAGCAGCTTCTATTCTACGAGTAGCACAGATACGCAGTATTTT.

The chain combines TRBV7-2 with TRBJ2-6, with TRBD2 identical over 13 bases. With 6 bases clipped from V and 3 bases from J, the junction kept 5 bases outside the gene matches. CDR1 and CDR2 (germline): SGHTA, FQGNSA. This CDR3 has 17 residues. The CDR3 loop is CASSVLAGGHGANVLTF. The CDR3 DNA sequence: TGTGCCAGCAGTGTACTAGCGGGGGGGCATGGGGCCAACGTCCTGACTTTC. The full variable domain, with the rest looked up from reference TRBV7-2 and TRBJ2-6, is GAGVSQSPSNKVTEKGKDVELRCDPISGHTALYWYRQSLGQGLEFLIYFQGNSAPDKSGLPSDRFSAERTGGSVSTLTIQRTQQEDSAVYLCASSVLAGGHGANVLTFGAGSRLTVL.

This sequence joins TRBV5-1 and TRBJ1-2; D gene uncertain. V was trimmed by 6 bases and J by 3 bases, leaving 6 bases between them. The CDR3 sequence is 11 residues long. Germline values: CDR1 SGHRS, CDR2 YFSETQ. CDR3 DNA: TGCGCCAGCACTGGGGACTATGGCTACACCTTC. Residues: CASTGDYGYTF. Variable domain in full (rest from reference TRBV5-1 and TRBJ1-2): KAGVTQTPRYLIKTRGQQVTLSCSPISGHRSVSWYQQTPGQGLQFLFEYFSETQRNKGNFPGRFSGRQFSNSRSEMNVSTLELGDSALYLCASTGDYGYTFGSGTRLTVV.